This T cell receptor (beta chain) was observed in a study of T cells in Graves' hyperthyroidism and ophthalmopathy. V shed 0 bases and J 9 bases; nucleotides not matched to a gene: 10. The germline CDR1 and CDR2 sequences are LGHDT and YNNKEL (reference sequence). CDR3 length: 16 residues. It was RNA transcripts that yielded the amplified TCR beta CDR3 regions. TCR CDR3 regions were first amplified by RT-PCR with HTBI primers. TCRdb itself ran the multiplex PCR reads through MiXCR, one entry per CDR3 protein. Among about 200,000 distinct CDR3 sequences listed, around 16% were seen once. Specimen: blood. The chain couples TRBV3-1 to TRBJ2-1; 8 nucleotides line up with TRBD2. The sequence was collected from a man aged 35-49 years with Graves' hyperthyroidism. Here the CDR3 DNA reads TGTGCCAGCAGCCAAGATCGTAGCGGGACGAGTGGTGAGCAGTTCTTC. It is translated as CASSQDRSGTSGEQFF.